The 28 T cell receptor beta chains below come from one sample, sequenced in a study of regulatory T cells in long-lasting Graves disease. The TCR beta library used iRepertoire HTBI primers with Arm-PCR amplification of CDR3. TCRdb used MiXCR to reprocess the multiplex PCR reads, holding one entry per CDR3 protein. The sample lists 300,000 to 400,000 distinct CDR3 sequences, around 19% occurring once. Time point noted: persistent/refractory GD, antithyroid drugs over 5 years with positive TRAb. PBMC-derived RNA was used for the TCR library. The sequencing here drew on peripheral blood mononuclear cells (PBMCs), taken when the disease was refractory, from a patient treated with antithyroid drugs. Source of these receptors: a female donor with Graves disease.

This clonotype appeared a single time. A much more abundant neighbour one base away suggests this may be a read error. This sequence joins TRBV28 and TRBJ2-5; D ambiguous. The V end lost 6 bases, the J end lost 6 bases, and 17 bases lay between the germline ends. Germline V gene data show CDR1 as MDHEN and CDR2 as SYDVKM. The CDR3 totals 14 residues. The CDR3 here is CASRGQDGPKTQYF. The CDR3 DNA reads TGTGCCAGCAGAGGTCAGGACGGGCCGAAGACCCAGTACTTC.

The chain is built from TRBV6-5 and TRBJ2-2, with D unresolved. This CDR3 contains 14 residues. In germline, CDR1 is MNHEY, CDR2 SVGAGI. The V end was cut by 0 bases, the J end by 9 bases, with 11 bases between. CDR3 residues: CASSYSQTPRELFF. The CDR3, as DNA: TGTGCCAGCAGTTACTCGCAGACCCCGCGGGAGCTGTTTTTT.

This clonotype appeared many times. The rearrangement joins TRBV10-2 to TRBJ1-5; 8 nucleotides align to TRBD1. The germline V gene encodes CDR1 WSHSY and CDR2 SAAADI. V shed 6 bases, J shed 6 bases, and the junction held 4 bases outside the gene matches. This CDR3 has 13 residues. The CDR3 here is CASRQGAGQPQHF. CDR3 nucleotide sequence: TGCGCCAGCAGGCAGGGGGCGGGTCAGCCCCAGCATTTT.

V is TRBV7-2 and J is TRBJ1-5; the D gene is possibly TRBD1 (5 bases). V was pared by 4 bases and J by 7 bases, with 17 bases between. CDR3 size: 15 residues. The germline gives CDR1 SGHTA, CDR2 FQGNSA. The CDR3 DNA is TGTGCCAGCAGCTCTAAGTGGGGGGTCGGCCAGCCCCAGCATTTT. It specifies CASSSKWGVGQPQHF.

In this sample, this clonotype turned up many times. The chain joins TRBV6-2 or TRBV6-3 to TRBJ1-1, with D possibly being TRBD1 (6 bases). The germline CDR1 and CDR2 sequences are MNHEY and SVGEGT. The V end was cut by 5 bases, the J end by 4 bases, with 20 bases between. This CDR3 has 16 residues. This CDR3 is CASSGSWGQGTTEAFF. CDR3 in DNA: TGTGCCAGCAGTGGTTCTTGGGGGCAGGGAACCACTGAAGCTTTCTTT.

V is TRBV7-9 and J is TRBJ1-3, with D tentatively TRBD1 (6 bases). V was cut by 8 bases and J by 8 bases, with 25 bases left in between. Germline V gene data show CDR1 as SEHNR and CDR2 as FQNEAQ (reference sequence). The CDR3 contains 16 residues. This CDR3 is CASSDRPSSGWDTIYF. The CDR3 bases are TGTGCCAGCTCAGACAGGCCATCCTCGGGATGGGACACCATATATTTT.

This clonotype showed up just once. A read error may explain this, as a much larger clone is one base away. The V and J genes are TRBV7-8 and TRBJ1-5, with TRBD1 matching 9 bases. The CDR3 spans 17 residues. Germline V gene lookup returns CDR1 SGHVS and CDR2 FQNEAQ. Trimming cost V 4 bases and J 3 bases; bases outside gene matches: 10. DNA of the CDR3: TGTGCCAGCAGCTCAAGTCGGACAGGGGTTATCAATCAGCCCCAGCATTTT. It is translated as CASSSSRTGVINQPQHF.

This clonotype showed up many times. The CDR3 nucleotides are TGTGCCAGCAGCTCCTGGACTAGCCCCTCTTACGAGCAGTACTTC. Translating gives CASSSWTSPSYEQYF. The chain combines TRBV28 with TRBJ2-7; 8 nucleotides agree with TRBD2. Germline-derived CDR1 and CDR2 are MDHEN and SYDVKM. There are 15 residues in the CDR3. The ends lost 6 bases at V and 4 bases at J; junction bases unmatched: 11.

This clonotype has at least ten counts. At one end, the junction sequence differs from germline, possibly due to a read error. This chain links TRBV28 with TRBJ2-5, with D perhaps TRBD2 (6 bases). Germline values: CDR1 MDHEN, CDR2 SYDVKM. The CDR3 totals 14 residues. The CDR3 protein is CASSLVGGSRIGDF. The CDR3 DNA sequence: TGTGCCAGCAGTTTGGTCGGGGGATCTCGAATAGGGGACTTC.

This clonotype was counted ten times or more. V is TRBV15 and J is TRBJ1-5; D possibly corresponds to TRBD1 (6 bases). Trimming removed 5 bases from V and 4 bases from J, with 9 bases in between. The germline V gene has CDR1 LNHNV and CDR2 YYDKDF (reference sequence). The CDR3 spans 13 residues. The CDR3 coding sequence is TGTGCCACCAGCCCCGGACAGAATCAGCCCCAGCATTTT. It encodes CATSPGQNQPQHF.

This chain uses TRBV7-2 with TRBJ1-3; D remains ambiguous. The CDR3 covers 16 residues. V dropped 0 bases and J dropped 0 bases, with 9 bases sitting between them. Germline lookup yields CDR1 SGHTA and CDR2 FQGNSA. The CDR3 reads CASSLAFDYSGNTIYF. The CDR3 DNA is TGTGCCAGCAGCTTAGCTTTCGATTACTCTGGAAACACCATATATTTT.

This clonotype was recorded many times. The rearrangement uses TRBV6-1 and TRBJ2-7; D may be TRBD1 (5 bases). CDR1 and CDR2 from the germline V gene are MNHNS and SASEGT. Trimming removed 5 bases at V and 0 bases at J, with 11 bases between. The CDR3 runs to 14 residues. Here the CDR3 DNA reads TGTGCCAGCAGTAGGGGCGTGAGCTCCTACGAGCAGTACTTC. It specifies CASSRGVSSYEQYF.

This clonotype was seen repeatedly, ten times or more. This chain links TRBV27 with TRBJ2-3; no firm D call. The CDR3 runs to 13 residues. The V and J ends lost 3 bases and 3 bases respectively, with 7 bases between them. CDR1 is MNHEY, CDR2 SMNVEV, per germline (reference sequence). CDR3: CASSLLLTDTQYF. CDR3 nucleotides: TGTGCCAGCAGTTTGCTGTTGACAGATACGCAGTATTTT.

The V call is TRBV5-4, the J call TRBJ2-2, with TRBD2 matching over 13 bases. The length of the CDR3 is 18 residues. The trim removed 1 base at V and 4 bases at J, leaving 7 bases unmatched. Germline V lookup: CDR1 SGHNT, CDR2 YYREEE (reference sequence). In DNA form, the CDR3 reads TGTGCCAGCAGCTTGCCCTGGGGACTAGCGGGGAGCACCGGGGAGCTGTTTTTT. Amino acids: CASSLPWGLAGSTGELFF.

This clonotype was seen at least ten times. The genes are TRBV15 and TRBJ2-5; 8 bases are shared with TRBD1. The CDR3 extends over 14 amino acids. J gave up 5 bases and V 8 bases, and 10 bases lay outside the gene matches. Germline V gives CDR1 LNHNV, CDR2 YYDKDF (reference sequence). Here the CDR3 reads CATDRTGTSETQYF. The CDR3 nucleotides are TGTGCCACCGACCGGACAGGGACCTCCGAGACCCAGTACTTC.

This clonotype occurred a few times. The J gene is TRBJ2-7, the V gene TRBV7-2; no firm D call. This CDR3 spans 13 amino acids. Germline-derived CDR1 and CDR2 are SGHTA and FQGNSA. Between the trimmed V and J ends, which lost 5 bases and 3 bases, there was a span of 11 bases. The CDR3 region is CASSPLFFYEQYF. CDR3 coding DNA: TGTGCCAGCAGCCCCCTCTTTTTCTACGAGCAGTACTTC.

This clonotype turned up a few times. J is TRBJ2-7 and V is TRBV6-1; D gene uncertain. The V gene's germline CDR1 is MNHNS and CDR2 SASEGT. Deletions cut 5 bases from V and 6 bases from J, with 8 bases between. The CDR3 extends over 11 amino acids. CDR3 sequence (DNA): TGTGCCAGCAGTCCCTGGCCCGAGCAGTACTTC. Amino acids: CASSPWPEQYF.

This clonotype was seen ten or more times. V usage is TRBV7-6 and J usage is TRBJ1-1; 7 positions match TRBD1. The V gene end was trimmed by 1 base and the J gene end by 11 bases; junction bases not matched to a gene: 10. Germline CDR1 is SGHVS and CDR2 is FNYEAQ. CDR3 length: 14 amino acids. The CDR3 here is CASSLDMIGTDAFF. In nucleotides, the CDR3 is TGTGCCAGCAGCTTAGATATGATCGGGACAGACGCTTTCTTT.

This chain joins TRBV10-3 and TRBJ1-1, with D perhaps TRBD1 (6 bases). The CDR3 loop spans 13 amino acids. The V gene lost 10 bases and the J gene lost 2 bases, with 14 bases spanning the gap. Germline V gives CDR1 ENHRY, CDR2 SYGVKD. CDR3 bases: TGTGCCACGTCAACAGGGCCCAACACTGAAGCTTTCTTT. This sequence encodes CATSTGPNTEAFF.

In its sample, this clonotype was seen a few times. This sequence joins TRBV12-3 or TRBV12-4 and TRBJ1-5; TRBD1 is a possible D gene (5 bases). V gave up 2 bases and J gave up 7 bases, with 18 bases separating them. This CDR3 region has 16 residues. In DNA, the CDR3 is TGTGCCAGCAGTTTACTACGACCGGGCCAGGGACAGCCCCAGCATTTT. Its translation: CASSLLRPGQGQPQHF.

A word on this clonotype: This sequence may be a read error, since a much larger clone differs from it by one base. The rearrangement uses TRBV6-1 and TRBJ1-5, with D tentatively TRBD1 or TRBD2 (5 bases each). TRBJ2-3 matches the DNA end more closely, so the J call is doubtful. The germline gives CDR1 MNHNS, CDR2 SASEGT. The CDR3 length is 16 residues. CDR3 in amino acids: CASSPRDGFGNQPQYF. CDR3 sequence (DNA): TGTGCCAGCAGTCCCAGGGACGGTTTCGGCAATCAGCCCCAGTATTTT.

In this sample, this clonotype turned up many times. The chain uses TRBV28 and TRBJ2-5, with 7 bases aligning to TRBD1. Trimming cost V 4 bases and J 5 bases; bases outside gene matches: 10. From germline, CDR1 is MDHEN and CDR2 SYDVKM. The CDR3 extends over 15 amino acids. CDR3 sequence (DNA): TGTGCCAGCAGTTCACCCCAGGGGGAGATGGAGACCCAGTACTTC. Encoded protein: CASSSPQGEMETQYF.

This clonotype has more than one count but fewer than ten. The CDR3, as DNA: TGTGCCATCAGCGGAGGGGGGGGCTACAATCAGCCCCAGCATTTT. Protein sequence: CAISGGGGYNQPQHF. The chain joins TRBV10-3 to TRBJ1-5; a possible D gene is TRBD1 (6 bases). V was cut by 6 bases and J by 3 bases, with 15 bases left in between. The germline CDR1 and CDR2 sequences are ENHRY and SYGVKD. The CDR3 is 15 residues long.

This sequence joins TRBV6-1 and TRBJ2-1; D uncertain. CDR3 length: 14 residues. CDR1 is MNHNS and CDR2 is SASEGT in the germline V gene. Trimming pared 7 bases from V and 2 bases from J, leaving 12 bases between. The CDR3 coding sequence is TGTGCCAGCAATGAGAGCCCGCCCTACAATGAGCAGTTCTTC. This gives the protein CASNESPPYNEQFF.

The CDR3 nucleotides are TGTGCCAGCAGCTTAGGGACTAGCGGGAGGGCTGGAGGGACCCAGTACTTC. Its protein product is CASSLGTSGRAGGTQYF. V gene TRBV5-5 combines with J gene TRBJ2-5; TRBD2 agrees at 16 bases. CDR1 is SGHKS, CDR2 YYEKEE, per germline (reference sequence). After removal of 2 bases from V and 7 bases from J, the junction contained 8 bases not matched to a gene. CDR3 size: 17 residues.

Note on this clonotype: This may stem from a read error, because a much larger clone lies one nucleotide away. DNA of the CDR3: TGTGCCAGCAGTTTACACCGGACAGGGGCTGGGGCCAACGTCCTGGCTTTC. This sequence encodes CASSLHRTGAGANVLAF. This chain links TRBV28 with TRBJ2-6, with 9 nucleotides matching TRBD1. Germline V gene sequence: CDR1 MDHEN, CDR2 SYDVKM. This CDR3 region has 17 residues.

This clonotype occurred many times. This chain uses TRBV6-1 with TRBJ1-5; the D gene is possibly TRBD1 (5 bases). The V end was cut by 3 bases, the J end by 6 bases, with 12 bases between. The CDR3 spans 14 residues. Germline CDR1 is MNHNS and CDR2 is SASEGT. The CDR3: CASSETQVLQPQHF. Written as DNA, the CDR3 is TGTGCCAGCAGTGAGACACAGGTACTTCAGCCCCAGCATTTT.

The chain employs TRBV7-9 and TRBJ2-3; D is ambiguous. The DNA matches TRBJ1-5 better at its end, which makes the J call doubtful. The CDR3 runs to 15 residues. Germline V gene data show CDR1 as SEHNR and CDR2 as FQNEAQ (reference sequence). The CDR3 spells CASSSSGPGTDTQHF. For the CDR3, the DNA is TGTGCCAGCAGTTCCAGCGGTCCGGGCACAGATACGCAGCATTTT.